These T cell receptor beta chains were read from a single sample in a study of circulating and synovial CD4+ cells in juvenile arthritis. Assay used: immunoSEQ multiplex PCR; TCRdb lists only in-frame clones, some missing. The table lists several thousand clones, 80% to 90% of them singletons. Sequenced sample: CD4+ T cells from synovial fluid. All receptors come from a human donor with juvenile idiopathic arthritis. The CDR3 runs from the conserved cysteine through the conserved F or W. Each record gives: CDR3 protein, CDR3 DNA, V gene, clone size, J gene, D gene. A D gene is named only where the DNA matches it firmly. Clone sizes are given selectively: once, few, many, or a class where the clone is expanded.

CDR3: CASRIRRATYNEQFF; DNA: TGTGCCAGCAGGATCCGGAGGGCCACCTACAATGAGCAGTTCTTC; V: TRBV27; size: few; J: TRBJ2-1; D: NA
CDR3: CASSRSGRETQYF; DNA: TGTGCCAGTAGTAGGAGCGGGAGGGAGACCCAGTACTTC; V: TRBV19; size: NA; J: TRBJ2-5; D: TRBD2
CDR3: CASSLGQGDEKLFF; DNA: TGTGCCAGCAGCTTAGGACAGGGAGATGAAAAACTGTTTTTT; V: TRBV7-9; size: NA; J: TRBJ1-4; D: TRBD1
CDR3: CAWTADRVGEQYF; DNA: TGTGCCTGGACAGCGGACAGGGTAGGCGAGCAGTACTTC; V: TRBV30; size: NA; J: TRBJ2-7; D: TRBD1
CDR3: CASSPRKPTDTQYF; DNA: TGTGCCAGCAGCCCCAGGAAGCCCACAGATACGCAGTATTTT; V: TRBV11-2; size: NA; J: TRBJ2-3; D: NA
CDR3: CATRYGQVMNTEAFF; DNA: TGTGCCACCAGGTACGGACAGGTTATGAACACTGAAGCTTTCTTT; V: TRBV15; size: NA; J: TRBJ1-1; D: TRBD1
CDR3: CASSAGGGSGNTIYF; DNA: TGTGCCAGCAGCGCAGGGGGCGGAAGCGGAAACACCATATATTTT; V: TRBV2; size: NA; J: TRBJ1-3; D: TRBD1
CDR3: CSVLGQGKFF; DNA: TGCAGCGTTCTTGGACAGGGGAAGTTCTTC; V: TRBV29-1; size: NA; J: TRBJ2-1; D: TRBD1
CDR3: CASSAWGVSGNTIYF; DNA: TGTGCCAGCAGCGCTTGGGGGGTCTCTGGAAACACCATATATTTT; V: TRBV9; size: NA; J: TRBJ1-3; D: NA
CDR3: CASTPGSNTGELFF; DNA: TGTGCCAGCACACCGGGTTCGAACACCGGGGAGCTGTTTTTT; V: TRBV11-2; size: NA; J: TRBJ2-2; D: NA
CDR3: CASSHGQGRNTEAFF; DNA: TGCGCCAGCAGCCATGGACAGGGGAGGAACACTGAAGCTTTCTTT; V: TRBV4-1; size: NA; J: TRBJ1-1; D: TRBD1
CDR3: CASSLGQGGSGNTIYF; DNA: TGTGCCAGCAGCTTGGGACAGGGGGGCTCTGGAAACACCATATATTTT; V: TRBV5-6; size: NA; J: TRBJ1-3; D: TRBD1
CDR3: CASSLKQGNYGYTF; DNA: TGTGCCAGCAGCTTGAAGCAGGGAAATTATGGCTACACCTTC; V: TRBV5-5; size: once; J: TRBJ1-2; D: NA
CDR3: CASNHRGESEKLFF; DNA: TGTGCCAGCAACCACAGGGGGGAGAGTGAAAAACTGTTTTTT; V: TRBV11-2; size: once; J: TRBJ1-4; D: TRBD1
CDR3: CASSQAHSLTSLAKNIQYF; DNA: TGTGCCAGCAGCCAAGCCCACTCCCTCACTAGTCTAGCCAAAAACATTCAGTACTTC; V: TRBV11-2; size: NA; J: TRBJ2-4; D: NA
CDR3: CAWSTSGRFSYTF; DNA: TGTGCCTGGAGCACAAGCGGACGTTTTAGCTACACCTTC; V: TRBV30; size: NA; J: TRBJ1-2; D: NA
CDR3: CASSFPTYTDTQYF; DNA: TGTGCCAGCAGTTTCCCGACATACACAGATACGCAGTATTTT; V: TRBV6-6; size: NA; J: TRBJ2-3; D: NA
CDR3: CAWTMGGGYTF; DNA: TGTGCCTGGACCATGGGGGGGGGCTACACCTTC; V: TRBV30; size: NA; J: TRBJ1-2; D: NA
CDR3: CASRLDRGGEAFF; DNA: TGTGCCAGCAGACTGGACAGGGGGGGTGAAGCTTTCTTT; V: TRBV6-6; size: NA; J: TRBJ1-1; D: TRBD1
CDR3: CASSQALTSGWDTQYF; DNA: TGCGCCAGCAGCCAAGCCCTGACTAGTGGGTGGGATACGCAGTATTTT; V: TRBV4-1; size: NA; J: TRBJ2-3; D: NA
CDR3: CATSRDLTSGRALFF; DNA: TGTGCCACCAGCAGAGATCTTACTAGCGGGAGGGCCTTGTTCTTC; V: TRBV15; size: once; J: TRBJ2-1; D: TRBD2
CDR3: CASSVGGLAVDTQYF; DNA: TGTGCCAGCAGCGTAGGGGGACTAGCGGTAGATACGCAGTATTTT; V: TRBV9; size: few; J: TRBJ2-3; D: TRBD2
CDR3: CASSIRQGPNTGELFF; DNA: TGTGCCAGCAGCATCCGGCAGGGGCCGAACACCGGGGAGCTGTTTTTT; V: TRBV11-1; size: NA; J: TRBJ2-2; D: NA
CDR3: CASSDRGRAGLGEAFF; DNA: TGTGCCAGCAGCGACAGGGGGCGAGCGGGTCTTGGTGAAGCTTTCTTT; V: TRBV2; size: NA; J: TRBJ1-1; D: TRBD1
CDR3: CASSEYAGPQHF; DNA: TGTGCCAGCAGTGAATACGCCGGGCCCCAGCATTTT; V: TRBV2; size: few; J: TRBJ1-5; D: NA
CDR3: CASSAGGSSYNEQFF; DNA: TGTGCCAGCAGCGCCGGGGGTAGCTCCTACAATGAGCAGTTCTTC; V: TRBV6-1; size: NA; J: TRBJ2-1; D: NA
CDR3: CASSLTQGAVKLFF; DNA: TGTGCCAGCAGCTTAACGCAGGGGGCTGTAAAACTGTTTTTT; V: TRBV16; size: large; J: TRBJ1-4; D: TRBD1
CDR3: CSVGAGGLNEQFF; DNA: TGCAGCGTAGGGGCGGGAGGCCTCAATGAGCAGTTCTTC; V: TRBV29-1; size: once; J: TRBJ2-1; D: TRBD2
CDR3: CASSLGPTRDSPEQYF; DNA: TGCGCCAGCAGCTTGGGCCCGACTAGGGACTCTCCCGAGCAGTACTTC; V: TRBV5-1; size: NA; J: TRBJ2-7; D: NA
CDR3: CASIRDPWEGIGYF; DNA: TGTGCCAGCATACGGGACCCATGGGAGGGTATAGGGTACTTC; V: TRBV7-2; size: NA; J: TRBJ2-4; D: TRBD2
CDR3: CASSLDRPLSYNSPLHF; DNA: TGCGCCAGCAGCTTGGACAGGCCGCTCTCCTATAATTCCCCCCTCCACTTT; V: TRBV5-1; size: NA; J: TRBJ1-6; D: NA
CDR3: CASKDRGGTDTQYF; DNA: TGTGCCAGCAAGGACAGGGGAGGCACAGATACGCAGTATTTT; V: TRBV6-1; size: NA; J: TRBJ2-3; D: TRBD1
CDR3: CASSPGSGQGFSPLHF; DNA: TGTGCCAGCAGCCCAGGGTCGGGACAGGGGTTTTCACCCCTCCACTTT; V: TRBV7-6; size: NA; J: TRBJ1-6; D: TRBD1
CDR3: CASSRRPGGSDTQYF; DNA: TGTGCCAGCAGCCGGAGACCAGGGGGCTCCGATACGCAGTATTTT; V: TRBV5-8; size: NA; J: TRBJ2-3; D: TRBD1
CDR3: CASRSTGRGISGANVLTF; DNA: TGTGCCAGTAGGTCTACAGGGAGGGGAATATCTGGGGCCAACGTCCTGACTTTC; V: TRBV19; size: NA; J: TRBJ2-6; D: NA
CDR3: CASSPFPIYNEQFF; DNA: TGTGCTAGCAGCCCATTCCCCATCTACAATGAGCAGTTCTTC; V: TRBV7-7; size: NA; J: TRBJ2-1; D: NA
CDR3: CASSQGRTARNQPQHF; DNA: TGCGCCAGCAGCCAAGGAAGGACAGCCCGCAATCAGCCCCAGCATTTT; V: TRBV4-3; size: NA; J: TRBJ1-5; D: NA
CDR3: CASSLVTATYEQYF; DNA: TGTGCCAGCAGCTTAGTGACTGCTACCTACGAGCAGTACTTC; V: TRBV11-2; size: once; J: TRBJ2-7; D: NA
CDR3: CASSIPTGLNEKLFF; DNA: TGTGCCAGTAGTATTCCAACAGGGCTCAATGAAAAACTGTTTTTT; V: TRBV19; size: NA; J: TRBJ1-4; D: NA
CDR3: CASSRGGPRGYTF; DNA: TGTGCCAGCAGCCGGGGTGGGCCTCGTGGCTACACCTTC; V: TRBV9; size: NA; J: TRBJ1-2; D: NA
CDR3: CATSQRLGGGLHNEQFF; DNA: TGTGCCACCAGTCAGAGGTTGGGCGGGGGGCTCCACAATGAGCAGTTCTTC; V: TRBV15; size: NA; J: TRBJ2-1; D: TRBD2
CDR3: CTGHRMNTEAFF; DNA: TGCACGGGACACCGCATGAACACTGAAGCTTTCTTT; V: TRBV29-1; size: NA; J: TRBJ1-1; D: NA
CDR3: CASSPGTKMNTEAFF; DNA: TGTGCCAGCAGTCCCGGGACAAAAATGAACACTGAAGCTTTCTTT; V: TRBV6-5; size: NA; J: TRBJ1-1; D: NA
CDR3: CAISGGRDLDQPQHF; DNA: TGTGCCATCAGTGGGGGTCGGGACTTGGATCAGCCCCAGCATTTT; V: TRBV10-3; size: NA; J: TRBJ1-5; D: NA
CDR3: CASSLPPLTGAANEQFF; DNA: TGTGCCAGCAGCTTACCACCCTTGACGGGAGCTGCCAATGAGCAGTTCTTC; V: TRBV7-2; size: NA; J: TRBJ2-1; D: NA
CDR3: CASSTPWGGFEAFF; DNA: TGTGCCAGTAGTACCCCGTGGGGAGGTTTCGAAGCTTTCTTT; V: TRBV19; size: NA; J: TRBJ1-1; D: NA